This T cell receptor (beta chain) stems from a study of T cells after yellow fever vaccination. J was trimmed by 3 bases and V by 6 bases; bases with no gene match: 11. The CDR3 extends over 14 amino acids. Germline CDR1 DFQATT, CDR2 SNEGSKA (reference sequence). 5'RACE template switching produced TCR cDNA carrying a universal primer site and UMIs. TCRdb reprocessed the 5' RACE reads via MiXCR and lists one record per CDR3 protein. The sample yields roughly 120,000 distinct CDR3 sequences, approximately 7.1% seen once. Study-wide findings and caveats: It was a small share of clonotypes that appeared in both CD4 and CD8 compartments. A large majority of primary-vaccination clones showed up again after the booster (just under 97% CD4, 88% CD8). FACS-sorted repertoires might harbor abundant contaminating clonotypes from the bulk population.

Remarks on this clonotype: Its specificity is not known.

This sequence originates from a man between 18 and 29 years old who received the YFV17D yellow fever vaccine. The chain carries TRBV20-1 and TRBJ2-7; 7 bases are a match to TRBD1. The sample consisted of CD4+ T cells sorted from PBMCs, taken roughly 46 days after the first yellow fever vaccination. In nucleotides, the CDR3 is TGCAGTGCCCGGGGACCGGGACAGATCTACGAGCAGTACTTC. This encodes CSARGPGQIYEQYF.